This T cell receptor beta chain stems from a study of patients and donors after allogeneic stem cell transplantation. MiXCR, applied by TCRdb to the RT-PCR reads, yields one record per CDR3 protein. There are about 24,000 distinct CDR3 sequences in the sample; under 55% occur only once, and roughly three quarters lies in the top ten. This CDR3 has 14 residues. The germline V gene encodes CDR1 MDHEN and CDR2 SYDVKM. Germline trimming cut 0 bases from V and 9 bases from J; bases unmatched to any gene: 4. The sequence was collected from a human donor who was either an allogeneic HSCT recipient or a stem cell or donor lymphocyte infusion donor (not recorded which). It is not recorded whose cells these are; they may come from a transplant donor. This sequence joins TRBV28 and TRBJ1-5; TRBD1 aligns across 8 bases. Sequences were obtained from blood, either unsorted or a sorted T cell fraction (not recorded which). CDR3 coding DNA: TGTGCCAGCAGTTTATGGGACAGGGACTTGCCCCAGCATTTT. Translated, it gives CASSLWDRDLPQHF.